Shown below are 9 T cell receptor beta chains from a single sample sequenced in a study of shared clonotypes between healthy human individuals. Terminally differentiated effector memory CD45RA+ cells were excluded from the naive CD8 cells, which were CD45RO-negative and positively selected for CCR7. Libraries were prepared by immunoSEQ multiplex PCR; TCRdb keeps only in-frame clonotypes and omits some of them. This table has some 2,000,000 clones, approximately 94% appearing once. Input material: naive CD8+ T cells sorted from blood. The receptors stem from a man younger than 35 in good health.

The chain combines TRBV25-1 with TRBJ2-2, with 7 positions matching TRBD2. Germline values: CDR1 MGHDK, CDR2 SYGVNS. Trimming at V came to 5 bases and at J to 4 bases, leaving 4 bases not matched to a gene. The CDR3 covers 14 residues. The DNA of the CDR3 is TGTGCCAGCAGTCGGGAGGTCAGCACCGGGGAGCTGTTTTTT. Translation: CASSREVSTGELFF.

This clone occurred once. The rearrangement links TRBV7-9 to TRBJ2-2; TRBD2 matches 8 bases. The CDR3 has 17 amino acids. Germline-derived CDR1 and CDR2 are SEHNR and FQNEAQ (reference sequence). V shed 5 bases and J 8 bases; nucleotides not matched to a gene: 16. The CDR3 reads CASSLSATGRARGELFF. The DNA for the CDR3 is TGTGCCAGCAGCCTATCGGCTACCGGGAGGGCACGTGGGGAGCTGTTTTTT. Full variable domain (rest looked up from reference TRBV7-9 and TRBJ2-2): DTGVSQNPRHKITKRGQNVTFRCDPISEHNRLYWYRQTLGQGPEFLTYFQNEAQLEKSRLLSDRFSAERPKGSFSTLEIQRTEQGDSAMYLCASSLSATGRARGELFFGEGSRLTVL.

V is TRBV6-5 and J is TRBJ2-4; possible D gene TRBD1, 5 bases. V dropped 4 bases and J dropped 10 bases, with 11 bases sitting between them. CDR3 length equals 12 residues. CDR1 is MNHEY, CDR2 SVGAGI, per germline. The CDR3: CASSFDRQIQYF. In DNA, the CDR3 is TGTGCCAGCAGTTTCGACCGACAGATTCAGTACTTC.

The sample holds one count of this clone. The CDR3: CASSEAEGGQETQYF. The CDR3 DNA reads as TGTGCCAGCAGTGAAGCTGAGGGAGGTCAAGAGACCCAGTACTTC. The chain employs TRBV2 and TRBJ2-5, with D possibly matching TRBD2 (6 bases). The length of the CDR3 is 15 residues. CDR1 SNHLY and CDR2 FYNNEI come from the germline V gene. V was trimmed by 0 bases and J by 2 bases, leaving 10 bases between them.

The gene calls are TRBV10-2 and TRBJ2-2; 12 bases are shared with TRBD2. The CDR3 extends over 17 amino acids. V was pared by 8 bases and J by 4 bases, with 11 bases of the junction left unmatched. Germline CDR1 WSHSY, CDR2 SAAADI. CDR3 DNA sequence: TGCGCCAGCCTCCTAGCGGGAGGGCCCTCGGCCACCGGGGAGCTGTTTTTT. Amino acids: CASLLAGGPSATGELFF.

The gene calls are TRBV9 and TRBJ1-6; a weak D match, TRBD1 (5 bases). CDR1 SGDLS and CDR2 YYNGEE come from the germline V gene. Trimming cost V 4 bases and J 5 bases, with 16 bases left between them. The CDR3 has 16 amino acids. The DNA for the CDR3 is TGTGCCAGCAGCCCCCTCCCGGGACTGGATAATTCACCCCTCCACTTT. This sequence encodes CASSPLPGLDNSPLHF.

The rearrangement links TRBV7-9 to TRBJ2-3; D unresolved. The CDR3 sequence is 14 residues long. V was clipped by 5 bases and J by 6 bases, with 15 bases between them. Germline CDR1 is SEHNR and CDR2 is FQNEAQ (reference sequence). The CDR3 protein is CASSPQTPGDTQYF. The DNA for the CDR3 is TGTGCCAGCAGCCCACAAACTCCTGGTGATACGCAGTATTTT.

The V and J genes are TRBV5-8 and TRBJ2-7, with D perhaps TRBD1 or TRBD2 (5 bases each). CDR1 is SGHTS, CDR2 YDEGEE, per germline. This CDR3 contains 13 residues. With 3 bases removed from V and 3 bases from J, the gap between germline ends came to 10 bases. Here the CDR3 reads CASSYGDLYEQYF. The CDR3 DNA sequence: TGTGCCAGCAGCTACGGGGACCTCTACGAGCAGTACTTC.

This chain connects TRBV10-2 to TRBJ2-5, with 11 nucleotides matching TRBD2. Germline CDR1 reads WSHSY; CDR2 reads SAAADI. This CDR3 has 17 residues. V dropped 4 bases and J dropped 2; count of bases not matched to a gene: 9. The CDR3: CASSGELAGVVQETQYF. The CDR3 coding sequence is TGCGCCAGCAGTGGAGAACTAGCGGGGGTGGTACAAGAGACCCAGTACTTC.